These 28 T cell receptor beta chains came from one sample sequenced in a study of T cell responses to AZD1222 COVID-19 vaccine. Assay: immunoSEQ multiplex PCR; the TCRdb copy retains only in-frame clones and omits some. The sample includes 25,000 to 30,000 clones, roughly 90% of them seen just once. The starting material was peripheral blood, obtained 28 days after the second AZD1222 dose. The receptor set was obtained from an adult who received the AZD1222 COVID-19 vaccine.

Here the CDR3 reads CASSGWGQGGDNEQFF. The CDR3 bases are TGTGCCAGCAGTGGATGGGGACAGGGGGGCGACAATGAGCAGTTCTTC. This chain links TRBV6-1 with TRBJ2-1, with TRBD1 matching 11 bases. CDR1 is MNHNS, CDR2 SASEGT, per germline. J lost 5 bases, V lost 4 bases, and 7 bases had no gene match. This CDR3 has 16 residues.

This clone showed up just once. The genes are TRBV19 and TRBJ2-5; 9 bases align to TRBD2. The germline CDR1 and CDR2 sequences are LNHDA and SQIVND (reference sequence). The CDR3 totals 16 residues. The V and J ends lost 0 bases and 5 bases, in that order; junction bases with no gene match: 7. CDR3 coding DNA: TGTGCCAGTAGTATAGATCGCGGGAGGGCCGGCGAGACCCAGTACTTC. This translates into CASSIDRGRAGETQYF. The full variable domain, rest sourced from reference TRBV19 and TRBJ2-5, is DGGITQSPKYLFRKEGQNVTLSCEQNLNHDAMYWYRQDPGQGLRLIYYSQIVNDFQKGDIAEGYSVSREKKESFPLTVTSAQKNPTAFYLCASSIDRGRAGETQYFGPGTRLLVL.

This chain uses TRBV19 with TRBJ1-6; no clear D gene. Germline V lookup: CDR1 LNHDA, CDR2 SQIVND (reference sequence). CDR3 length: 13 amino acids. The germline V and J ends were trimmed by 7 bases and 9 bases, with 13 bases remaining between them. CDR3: CASTPYPGSPLHF. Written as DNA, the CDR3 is TGTGCCAGTACCCCCTATCCAGGTTCACCCCTCCACTTT. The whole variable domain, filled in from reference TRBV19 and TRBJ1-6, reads DGGITQSPKYLFRKEGQNVTLSCEQNLNHDAMYWYRQDPGQGLRLIYYSQIVNDFQKGDIAEGYSVSREKKESFPLTVTSAQKNPTAFYLCASTPYPGSPLHFGNGTRLTVT.

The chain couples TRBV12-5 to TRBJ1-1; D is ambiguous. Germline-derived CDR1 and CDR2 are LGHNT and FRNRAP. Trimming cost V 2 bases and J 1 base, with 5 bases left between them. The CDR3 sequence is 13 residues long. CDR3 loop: CASGLMENTEAFF. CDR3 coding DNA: TGTGCTAGTGGTTTGATGGAGAACACTGAAGCTTTCTTT.

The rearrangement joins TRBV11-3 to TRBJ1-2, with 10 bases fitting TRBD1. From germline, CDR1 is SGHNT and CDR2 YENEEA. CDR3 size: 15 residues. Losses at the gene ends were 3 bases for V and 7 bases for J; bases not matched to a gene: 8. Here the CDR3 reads CASSLGQGITGGYTF. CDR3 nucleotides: TGTGCCAGCAGCTTGGGACAGGGGATTACGGGTGGCTACACCTTC.

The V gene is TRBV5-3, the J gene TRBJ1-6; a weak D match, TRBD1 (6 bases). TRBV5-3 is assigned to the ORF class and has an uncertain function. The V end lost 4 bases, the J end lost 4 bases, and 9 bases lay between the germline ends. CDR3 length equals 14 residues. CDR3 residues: CARSPRGYNSPLHF. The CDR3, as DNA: TGTGCCAGAAGCCCCAGGGGTTATAATTCACCCCTCCACTTT.

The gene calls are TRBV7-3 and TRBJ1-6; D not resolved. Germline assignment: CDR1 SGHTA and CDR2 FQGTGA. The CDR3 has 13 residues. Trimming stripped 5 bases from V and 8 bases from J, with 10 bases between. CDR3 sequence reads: CASSREPYSPLHF. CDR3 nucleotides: TGTGCCAGCAGCCGGGAACCTTATTCACCCCTCCACTTT. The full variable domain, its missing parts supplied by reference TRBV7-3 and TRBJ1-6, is GAGVSQTPSNKVTEKGKYVELRCDPISGHTALYWYRQSLGQGPEFLIYFQGTGAADDSGLPNDRFFAVRPEGSVSTLKIQRTERGDSAVYLCASSREPYSPLHFGNGTRLTVT.

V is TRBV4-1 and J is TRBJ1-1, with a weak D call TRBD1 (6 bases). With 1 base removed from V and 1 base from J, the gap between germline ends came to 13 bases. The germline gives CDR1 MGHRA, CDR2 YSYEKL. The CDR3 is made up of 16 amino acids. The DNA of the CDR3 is TGCGCCAGCAGCCAAGCGTTACAGGGACCGAACACTGAAGCTTTCTTT. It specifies CASSQALQGPNTEAFF.

The CDR3 DNA is TGTGCCAGCAGCCCCCTGCCGGCAGGGGGGTACACCATATATTTT. Translated: CASSPLPAGGYTIYF. The chain is built from TRBV11-2 and TRBJ1-3; 7 bases are shared with TRBD1. This CDR3 spans 15 amino acids. Trimming removed 5 bases from V and 8 bases from J; junction bases left unmatched: 12. Germline loops: CDR1 SGHAT, CDR2 FQNNGV.

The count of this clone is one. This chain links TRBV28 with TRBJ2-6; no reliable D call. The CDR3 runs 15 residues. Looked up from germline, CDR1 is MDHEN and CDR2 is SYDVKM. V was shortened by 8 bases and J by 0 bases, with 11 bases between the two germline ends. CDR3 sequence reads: CASSTTLSGANVLTF. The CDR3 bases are TGTGCCAGCTCGACGACACTCTCTGGGGCCAACGTCCTGACTTTC.

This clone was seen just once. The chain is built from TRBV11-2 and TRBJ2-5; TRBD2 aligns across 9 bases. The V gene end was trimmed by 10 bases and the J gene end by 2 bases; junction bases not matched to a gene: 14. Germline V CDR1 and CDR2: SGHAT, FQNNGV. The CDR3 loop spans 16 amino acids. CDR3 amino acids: CATSRLAGSIQETQYF. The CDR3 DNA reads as TGTGCCACTTCTCGGCTAGCGGGGTCTATTCAAGAGACCCAGTACTTC.

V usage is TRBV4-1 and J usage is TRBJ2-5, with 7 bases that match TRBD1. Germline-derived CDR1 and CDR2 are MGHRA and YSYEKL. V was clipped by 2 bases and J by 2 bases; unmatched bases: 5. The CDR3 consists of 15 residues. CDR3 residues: CASSQPRQGQETQYF. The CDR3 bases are TGCGCCAGCAGCCAACCAAGACAGGGTCAAGAGACCCAGTACTTC.

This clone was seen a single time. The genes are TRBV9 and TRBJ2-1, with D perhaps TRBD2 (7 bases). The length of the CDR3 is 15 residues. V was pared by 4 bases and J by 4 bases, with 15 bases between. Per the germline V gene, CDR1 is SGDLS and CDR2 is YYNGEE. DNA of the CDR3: TGTGCCAGCAGCTCCCGCGGGGGCGGGTACAATGAGCAGTTCTTC. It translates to CASSSRGGGYNEQFF.

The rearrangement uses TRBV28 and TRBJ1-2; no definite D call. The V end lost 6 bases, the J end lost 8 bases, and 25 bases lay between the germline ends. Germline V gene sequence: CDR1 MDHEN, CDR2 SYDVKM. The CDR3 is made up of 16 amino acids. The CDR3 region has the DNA TGTGCCAGCAGCTTGCCCCAAATCGCCGGGCCGCGGGGCTACACCTTC. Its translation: CASSLPQIAGPRGYTF.

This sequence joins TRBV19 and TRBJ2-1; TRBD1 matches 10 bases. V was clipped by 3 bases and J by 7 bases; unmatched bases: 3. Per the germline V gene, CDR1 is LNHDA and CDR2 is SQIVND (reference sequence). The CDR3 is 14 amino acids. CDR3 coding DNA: TGTGCCAGTAGTATTAGACAGGGGGCTAATGAGCAGTTCTTC. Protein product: CASSIRQGANEQFF.

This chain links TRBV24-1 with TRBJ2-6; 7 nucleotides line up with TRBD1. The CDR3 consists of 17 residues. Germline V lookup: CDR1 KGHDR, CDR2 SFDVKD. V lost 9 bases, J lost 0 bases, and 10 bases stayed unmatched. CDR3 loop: CATSGPGQFSGANVLTF. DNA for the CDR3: TGTGCCACCTCAGGCCCGGGACAGTTCTCTGGGGCCAACGTCCTGACTTTC.

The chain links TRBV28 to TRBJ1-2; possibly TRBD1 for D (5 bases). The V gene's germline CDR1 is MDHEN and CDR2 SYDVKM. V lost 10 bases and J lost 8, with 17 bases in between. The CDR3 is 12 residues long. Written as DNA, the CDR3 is TGTGCCACCGTCCTGGTGAGGGGCGGCTACACCTTC. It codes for CATVLVRGGYTF.

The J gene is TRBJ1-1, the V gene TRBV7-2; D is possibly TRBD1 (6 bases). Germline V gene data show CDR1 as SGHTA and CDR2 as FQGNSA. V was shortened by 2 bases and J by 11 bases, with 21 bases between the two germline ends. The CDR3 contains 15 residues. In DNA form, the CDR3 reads TGTGCCAGCAGCTTAATTACGGCGGGGGGGCGCGGTGCTTTCTTT. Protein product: CASSLITAGGRGAFF. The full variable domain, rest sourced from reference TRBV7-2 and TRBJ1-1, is GAGVSQSPSNKVTEKGKDVELRCDPISGHTALYWYRQSLGQGLEFLIYFQGNSAPDKSGLPSDRFSAERTGGSVSTLTIQRTQQEDSAVYLCASSLITAGGRGAFFGQGTRLTVV.

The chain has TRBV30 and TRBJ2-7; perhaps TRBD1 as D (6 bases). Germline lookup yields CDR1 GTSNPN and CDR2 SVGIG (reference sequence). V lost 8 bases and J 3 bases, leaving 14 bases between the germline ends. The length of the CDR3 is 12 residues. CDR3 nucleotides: TGTGCCGTACAGGGAGATCGCTACGAGCAGTACTTC. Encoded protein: CAVQGDRYEQYF.

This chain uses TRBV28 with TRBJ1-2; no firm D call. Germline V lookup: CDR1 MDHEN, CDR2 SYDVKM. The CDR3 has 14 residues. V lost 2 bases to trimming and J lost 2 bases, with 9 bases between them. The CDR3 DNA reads TGTGCCAGCAGTTTAGGGCTGCAGAACTATGGCTACACCTTC. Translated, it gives CASSLGLQNYGYTF.

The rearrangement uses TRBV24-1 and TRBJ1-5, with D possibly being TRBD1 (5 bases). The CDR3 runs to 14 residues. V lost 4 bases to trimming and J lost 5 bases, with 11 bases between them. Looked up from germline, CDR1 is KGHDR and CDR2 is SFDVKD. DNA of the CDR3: TGTGCCACCAGTGAGAGAAGGGGCGATCAGCCCCAGCATTTT. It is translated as CATSERRGDQPQHF.

The CDR3 reads CASSPVQHTEAFF. The CDR3 DNA follows: TGTGCCAGCAGCCCCGTCCAGCACACTGAAGCTTTCTTT. The chain employs TRBV6-2 or TRBV6-3 and TRBJ1-1; no clear D gene. CDR3 length: 13 amino acids. Trimming removed 6 bases at V and 3 bases at J, with 11 bases between. Germline assignment: CDR1 MNHEY and CDR2 SVGEGT.

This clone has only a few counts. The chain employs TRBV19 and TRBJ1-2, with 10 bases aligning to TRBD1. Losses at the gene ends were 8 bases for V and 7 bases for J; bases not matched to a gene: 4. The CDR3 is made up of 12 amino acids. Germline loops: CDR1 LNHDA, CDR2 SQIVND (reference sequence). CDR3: CASVTGGGGYTF. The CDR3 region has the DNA TGTGCCAGTGTGACAGGGGGCGGTGGCTACACCTTC.

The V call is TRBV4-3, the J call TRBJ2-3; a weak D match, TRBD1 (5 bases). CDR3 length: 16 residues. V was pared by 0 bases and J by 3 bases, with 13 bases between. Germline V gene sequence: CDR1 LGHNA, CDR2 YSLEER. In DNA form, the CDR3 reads TGCGCCAGCAGCCAAGAGCGGTGGGGCAAAACAGATACGCAGTATTTT. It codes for CASSQERWGKTDTQYF.

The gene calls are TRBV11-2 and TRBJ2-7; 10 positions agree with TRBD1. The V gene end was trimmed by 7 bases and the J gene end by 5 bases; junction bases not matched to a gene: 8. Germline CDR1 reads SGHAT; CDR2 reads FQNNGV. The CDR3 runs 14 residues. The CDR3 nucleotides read TGTGCCAGCAAACCAGGGACAGGGGCCAACGAGCAGTACTTC. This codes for CASKPGTGANEQYF.

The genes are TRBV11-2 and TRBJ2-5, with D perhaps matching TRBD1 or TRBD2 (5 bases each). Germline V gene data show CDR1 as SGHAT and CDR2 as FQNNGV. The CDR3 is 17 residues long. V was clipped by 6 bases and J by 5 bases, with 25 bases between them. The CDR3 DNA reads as TGTGCCAGCAGGGGGGTGAGGGGCAGGGTAGGAACGGAGACCCAGTACTTC. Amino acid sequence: CASRGVRGRVGTETQYF.

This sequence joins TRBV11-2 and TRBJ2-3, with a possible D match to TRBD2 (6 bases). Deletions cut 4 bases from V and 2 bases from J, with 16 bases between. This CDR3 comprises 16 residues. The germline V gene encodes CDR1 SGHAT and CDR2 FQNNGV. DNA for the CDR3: TGTGCCAGCAGCTCCTCCGCGGGAAGGGCCACAGATACGCAGTATTTT. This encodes CASSSSAGRATDTQYF.

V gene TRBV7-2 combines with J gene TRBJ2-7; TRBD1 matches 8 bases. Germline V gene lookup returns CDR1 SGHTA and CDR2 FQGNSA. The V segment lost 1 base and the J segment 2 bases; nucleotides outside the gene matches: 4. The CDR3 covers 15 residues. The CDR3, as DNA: TGTGCCAGCAGCTTAGGGGACAGGCGGGCCTACGAGCAGTACTTC. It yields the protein CASSLGDRRAYEQYF.